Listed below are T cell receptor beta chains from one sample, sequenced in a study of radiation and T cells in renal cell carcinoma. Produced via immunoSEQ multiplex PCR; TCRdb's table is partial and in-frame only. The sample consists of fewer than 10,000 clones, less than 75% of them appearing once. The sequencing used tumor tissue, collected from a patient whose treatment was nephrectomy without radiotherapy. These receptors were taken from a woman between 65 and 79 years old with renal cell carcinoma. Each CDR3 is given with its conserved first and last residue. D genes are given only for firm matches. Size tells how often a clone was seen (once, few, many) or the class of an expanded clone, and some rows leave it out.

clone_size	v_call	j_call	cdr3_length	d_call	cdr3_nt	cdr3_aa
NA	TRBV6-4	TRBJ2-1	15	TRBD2	TGTGCCAGCAGTGAGTCTAGCGGGGGGAACAATGAGCAGTTCTTC	CASSESSGGNNEQFF
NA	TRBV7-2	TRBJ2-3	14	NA	TGTGCCAGCAGCTTAGTTGTATCACGGGATACGCAGTATTTT	CASSLVVSRDTQYF
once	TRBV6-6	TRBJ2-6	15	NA	TGTGCCAGCAGGACAATAAGCTCTGGGGCCAACGTCCTGACTTTC	CASRTISSGANVLTF
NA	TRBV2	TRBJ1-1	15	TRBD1	TGTGCCAGCAGTGAAGAGGGACAGGGGGTCACTGAAGCTTTCTTT	CASSEEGQGVTEAFF
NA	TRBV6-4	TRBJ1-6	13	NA	TGTGCCAGCCGCCGGGAACTTAATTCACCCCTCCACTTT	CASRRELNSPLHF
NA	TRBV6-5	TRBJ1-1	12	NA	TGTGCCAGCAGCTCCGGACTCACTGAAGCTTTCTTT	CASSSGLTEAFF
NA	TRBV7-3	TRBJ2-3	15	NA	TGTGCCAGCAGCATCGTTCCGGGACACTCAGATACGCAGTATTTT	CASSIVPGHSDTQYF
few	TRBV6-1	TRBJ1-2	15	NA	TGTGCCAGCAGTACCTCAGGAAGTCTAGACTATGGCTACACCTTC	CASSTSGSLDYGYTF
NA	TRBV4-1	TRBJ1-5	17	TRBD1	TGCGCCAGCAGCCAAGACTCGACAGGGGGCGGATGGCAGCCCCAGCATTTT	CASSQDSTGGGWQPQHF
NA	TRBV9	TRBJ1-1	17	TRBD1	TGTGCCAGCAGCGTAGGTGGGACAGGGGGAAGGGACACTGAAGCTTTCTTT	CASSVGGTGGRDTEAFF
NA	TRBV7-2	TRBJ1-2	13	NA	TGTGCCAGCAGCTTAGGGCAGGACTATGGCTACACCTTC	CASSLGQDYGYTF
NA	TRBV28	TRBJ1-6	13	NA	TGTGCCAGCAGTTTATGGACCAATTCACCCCTCCACTTT	CASSLWTNSPLHF
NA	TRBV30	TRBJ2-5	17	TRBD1	TGTGCCTGGAGTGACGAACCCCGGGACAGGTCAAAAGAGACCCAGTACTTC	CAWSDEPRDRSKETQYF
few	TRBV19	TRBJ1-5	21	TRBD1	TGTGCCAGTAGTATAGGGTTCGGACAGGCCGCCTGGGGGTTTAGCAATCAGCCCCAGCATTTT	CASSIGFGQAAWGFSNQPQHF
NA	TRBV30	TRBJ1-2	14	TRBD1	TGTGCCTGGAACATGGACAGGGGGCTGGATGGCTACACCTTC	CAWNMDRGLDGYTF
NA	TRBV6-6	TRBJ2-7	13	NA	TGTGCCAGCAGTTACTCCCAATACTACGAGCAGTACTTC	CASSYSQYYEQYF
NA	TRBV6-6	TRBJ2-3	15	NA	TGTGCCAGCAGTTACGGCGGGGTTCACACAGATACGCAGTATTTT	CASSYGGVHTDTQYF
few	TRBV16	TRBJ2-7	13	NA	TGTGCCAGCAGCCAAGATGACGAAGGAGGGCAGTACTTC	CASSQDDEGGQYF
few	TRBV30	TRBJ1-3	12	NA	TGTGCCTGGAAAGGCTCTGGAAACACCATATATTTT	CAWKGSGNTIYF
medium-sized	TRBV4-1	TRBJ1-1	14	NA	TGCGCCAGCAGCCAAGTTGTGGAGAGCACTGAAGCTTTCTTT	CASSQVVESTEAFF
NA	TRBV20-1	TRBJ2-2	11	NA	TGCAGCGCCCGGGGAGCCGGGGAGCTGTTTTTT	CSARGAGELFF
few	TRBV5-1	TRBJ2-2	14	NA	TGCGCCAGCAGCTTGTCGGGAAGCACCGGGGAGCTGTTTTTT	CASSLSGSTGELFF
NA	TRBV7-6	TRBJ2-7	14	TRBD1	TGTGCCAGCAGCTCCGACAGGGGCGCACACGAGCAGTACTTC	CASSSDRGAHEQYF
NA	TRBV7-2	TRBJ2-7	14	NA	TGTGCCAGCAGCCTGAATCGACAGAACTACGAGCAGTACTTC	CASSLNRQNYEQYF
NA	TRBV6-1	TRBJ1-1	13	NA	TGTGCCAGCAGTGACGGGGCACAGGGTTTGGTTTTCTTT	CASSDGAQGLVFF
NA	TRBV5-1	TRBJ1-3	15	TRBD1	TGCGCCAGCAGCTTAACAGGGGGCTCTGGAAACACCATATATTTT	CASSLTGGSGNTIYF
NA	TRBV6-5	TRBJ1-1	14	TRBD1	TGTGCCAGCAGGTTTACAGGGGAGAACACTGAAGCTTTCTTT	CASRFTGENTEAFF
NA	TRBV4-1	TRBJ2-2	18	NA	TGCGCCAGCAGCCCACAAGGAAGGCGTGCGAGGAACACCGGGGAGCTGTTTTTT	CASSPQGRRARNTGELFF
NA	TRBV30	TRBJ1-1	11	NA	TGTGCCTGGGTTACAGGCGGATCAGCTTTCTTT	CAWVTGGSAFF
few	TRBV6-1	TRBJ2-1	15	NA	TGTGCCAGCAGTGCAGGATATACCTCCTACAATGAGCAGTTCTTC	CASSAGYTSYNEQFF
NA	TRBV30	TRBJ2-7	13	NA	TGTGCCTGGAGTCGGGGGACTGACTACGAGCAGTACTTC	CAWSRGTDYEQYF
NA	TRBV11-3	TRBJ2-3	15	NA	TGTGCCAGCAGTCTCGGGATGGGAGGCACAGATACGCAGTATTTT	CASSLGMGGTDTQYF
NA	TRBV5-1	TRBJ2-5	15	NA	TGCGCCAGCAGCTTGGAAGCGGGCCTCCAAGAGACCCAGTACTTC	CASSLEAGLQETQYF
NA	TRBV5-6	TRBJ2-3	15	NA	TGTGCCAGCAGCTTGGGGGTAGCACCCACAGATACGCAGTATTTT	CASSLGVAPTDTQYF
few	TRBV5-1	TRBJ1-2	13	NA	TGCGCCAGCAGCCCTGGGACCTCCTATGGCTACACCTTC	CASSPGTSYGYTF
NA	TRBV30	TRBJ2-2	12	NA	TGTGCCTGGAGCAGCAGCACCGGGGAGCTGTTTTTT	CAWSSSTGELFF